The clone carrying this TCR beta chain was counted a few times. Profiling relied on immunoSEQ multiplex PCR, and the TCRdb table lists in-frame clones only, not all of them. Of fewer than 7,000 clones listed, 65% to 75% were seen once; the top ten hold around 2.8%. This sample is drawn from a study of neoadjuvant anti-PD-1 for oral cavity cancer. About the research overall: Around day 43, patients without progression received a fourth nivolumab dose before surgery.

CDR3 length equals 15 residues. V shed 3 bases and J shed 1 base, with 12 bases lying between them. From germline, CDR1 is KGHSH and CDR2 LQKENI. The specimen was PBMCs, collected before nivolumab (anti-PD-1) treatment. The origin of this receptor is a person aged 40 to 85 with oral cavity squamous cell carcinoma. V and J are TRBV18 and TRBJ1-2; D gene ambiguous. CDR3 nucleotide sequence: TGTGCCAGCTCACCTCGAGGGAACGATAACTATGGCTACACCTTC. Translation: CASSPRGNDNYGYTF.